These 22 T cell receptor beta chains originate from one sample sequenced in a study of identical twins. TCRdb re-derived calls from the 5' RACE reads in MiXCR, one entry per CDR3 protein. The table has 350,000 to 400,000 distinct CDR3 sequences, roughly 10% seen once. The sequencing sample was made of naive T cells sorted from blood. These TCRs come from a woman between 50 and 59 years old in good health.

The CDR3 region has the DNA TGTGCCAGCTCCCGGGGGAGTTCCTACGAGCAGTACGTC. Its protein product is CASSRGSSYEQYV. The chain has TRBV6-2 or TRBV6-3 and TRBJ2-7, with D maybe TRBD2 (6 bases). Deletions cut 8 bases from V and 1 base from J, with 12 bases between. The CDR3 covers 13 residues. CDR1 and CDR2 (germline): MNHEY, SVGEGT.

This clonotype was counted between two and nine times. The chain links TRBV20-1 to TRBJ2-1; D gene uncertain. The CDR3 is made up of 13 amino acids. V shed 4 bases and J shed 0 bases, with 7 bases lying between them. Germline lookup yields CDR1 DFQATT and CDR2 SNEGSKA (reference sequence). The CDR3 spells CSAIAVSYNEQFF. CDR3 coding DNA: TGCAGTGCTATAGCAGTCTCCTACAATGAGCAGTTCTTC.

The CDR3 spells CATSDLPNGGEQYF. The DNA of the CDR3 is TGTGCCACCAGTGATTTGCCAAACGGGGGCGAGCAGTACTTC. The chain links TRBV24-1 to TRBJ2-7; D perhaps matches TRBD2 (6 bases). The germline CDR1 and CDR2 sequences are KGHDR and SFDVKD. CDR3 length equals 14 residues. V lost 0 bases to trimming and J lost 6 bases, with 11 bases between them.

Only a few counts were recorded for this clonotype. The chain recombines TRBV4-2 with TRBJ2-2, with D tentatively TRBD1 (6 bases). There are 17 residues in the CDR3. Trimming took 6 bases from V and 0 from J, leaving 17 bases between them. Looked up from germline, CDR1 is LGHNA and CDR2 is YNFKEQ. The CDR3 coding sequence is TGTGCCAGCAGTGGGGGCGGAGCTCCCCCGAACACCGGGGAGCTGTTTTTT. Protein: CASSGGGAPPNTGELFF.

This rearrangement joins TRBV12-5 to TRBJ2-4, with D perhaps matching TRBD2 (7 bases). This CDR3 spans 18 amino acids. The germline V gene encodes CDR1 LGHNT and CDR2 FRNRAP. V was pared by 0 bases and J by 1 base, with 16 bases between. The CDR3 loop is CASGLVLGGAEAKNIQYF. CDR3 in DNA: TGTGCTAGTGGTTTGGTACTTGGGGGGGCCGAGGCCAAAAACATTCAGTACTTC.

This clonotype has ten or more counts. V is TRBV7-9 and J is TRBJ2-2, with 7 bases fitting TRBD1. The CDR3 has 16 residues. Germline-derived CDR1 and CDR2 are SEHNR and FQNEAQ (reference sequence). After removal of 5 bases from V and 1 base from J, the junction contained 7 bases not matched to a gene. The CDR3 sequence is CASSRMGQKNTGELFF. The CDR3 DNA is TGTGCCAGCAGCAGGATGGGACAGAAGAACACCGGGGAGCTGTTTTTT.

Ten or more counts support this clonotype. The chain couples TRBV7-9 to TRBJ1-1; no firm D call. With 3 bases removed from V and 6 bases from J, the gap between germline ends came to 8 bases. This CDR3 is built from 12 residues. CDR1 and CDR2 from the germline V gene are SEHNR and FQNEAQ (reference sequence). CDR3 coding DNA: TGTGCCAGCAGCTTCGTAGGAGCTGAAGCTTTCTTT. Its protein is CASSFVGAEAFF.

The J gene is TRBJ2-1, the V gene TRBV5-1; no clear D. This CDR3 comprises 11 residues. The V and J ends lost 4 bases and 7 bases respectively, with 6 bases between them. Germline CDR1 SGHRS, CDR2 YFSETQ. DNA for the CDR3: TGCGCCAGCAGCGCGGAGAATGAGCAGTTCTTC. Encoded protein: CASSAENEQFF. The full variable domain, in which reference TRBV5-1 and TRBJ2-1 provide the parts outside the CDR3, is KAGVTQTPRYLIKTRGQQVTLSCSPISGHRSVSWYQQTPGQGLQFLFEYFSETQRNKGNFPGRFSGRQFSNSRSEMNVSTLELGDSALYLCASSAENEQFFGPGTRLTVL.

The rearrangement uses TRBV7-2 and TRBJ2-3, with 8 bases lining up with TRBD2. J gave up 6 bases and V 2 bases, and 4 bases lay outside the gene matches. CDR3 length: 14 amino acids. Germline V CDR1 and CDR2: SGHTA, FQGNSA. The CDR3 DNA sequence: TGTGCCAGCAGCTTAAGGCTAGCGGGTGATACGCAGTATTTT. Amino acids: CASSLRLAGDTQYF.

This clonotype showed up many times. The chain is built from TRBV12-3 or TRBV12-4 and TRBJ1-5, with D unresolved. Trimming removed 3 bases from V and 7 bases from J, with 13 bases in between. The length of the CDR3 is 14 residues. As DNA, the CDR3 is TGTGCCAGCAGTTTTAGGGTCAATGGCCAGCCCCAGCATTTT. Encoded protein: CASSFRVNGQPQHF.

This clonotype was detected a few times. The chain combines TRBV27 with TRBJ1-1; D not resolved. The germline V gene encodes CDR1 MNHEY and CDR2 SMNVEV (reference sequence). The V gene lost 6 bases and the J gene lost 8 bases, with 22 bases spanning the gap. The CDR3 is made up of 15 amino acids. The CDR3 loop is CASSLTLNKQREAFF. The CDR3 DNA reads TGTGCCAGCAGCCTAACCCTAAATAAGCAGAGAGAAGCTTTCTTT.

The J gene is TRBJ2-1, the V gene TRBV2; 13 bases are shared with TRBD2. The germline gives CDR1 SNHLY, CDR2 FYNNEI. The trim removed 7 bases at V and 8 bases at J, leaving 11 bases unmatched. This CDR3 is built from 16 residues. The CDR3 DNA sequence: TGTGCCAGCACTCTTTTCGGACTAGCGGGAGTCGATGAGCAGTTCTTC. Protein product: CASTLFGLAGVDEQFF.

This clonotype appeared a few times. The CDR3 nucleotides read TGTGCCAGCAGTTTATCCGTTGGACAGAGCAATCAGCCCCAGCATTTT. It is translated as CASSLSVGQSNQPQHF. The chain combines TRBV27 with TRBJ1-5; tentatively, D is TRBD1 (6 bases). The CDR3 has 16 amino acids. Trimming left V 0 bases short and J 1 base short, with 10 bases between. Looked up from germline, CDR1 is MNHEY and CDR2 is SMNVEV (reference sequence).

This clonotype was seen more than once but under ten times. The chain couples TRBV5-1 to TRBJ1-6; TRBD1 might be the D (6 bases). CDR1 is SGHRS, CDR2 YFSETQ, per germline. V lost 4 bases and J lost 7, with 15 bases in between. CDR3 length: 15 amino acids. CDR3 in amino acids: CASSGHGTSNSPLHF. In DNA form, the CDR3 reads TGCGCCAGCAGCGGCCACGGGACATCGAATTCACCCCTCCACTTT.

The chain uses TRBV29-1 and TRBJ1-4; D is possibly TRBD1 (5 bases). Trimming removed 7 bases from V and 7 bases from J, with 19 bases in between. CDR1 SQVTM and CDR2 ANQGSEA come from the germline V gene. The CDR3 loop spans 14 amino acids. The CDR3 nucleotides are TGCAGCGCTGGCCGGGACGAAAGAGGTGAAAAACTGTTTTTT. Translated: CSAGRDERGEKLFF.

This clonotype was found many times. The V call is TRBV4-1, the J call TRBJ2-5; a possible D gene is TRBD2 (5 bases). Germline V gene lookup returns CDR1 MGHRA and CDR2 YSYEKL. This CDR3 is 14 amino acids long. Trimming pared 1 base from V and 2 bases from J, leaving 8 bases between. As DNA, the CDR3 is TGCGCCAGCAGCCAAGGGACTCCACAAGAGACCCAGTACTTC. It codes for CASSQGTPQETQYF.

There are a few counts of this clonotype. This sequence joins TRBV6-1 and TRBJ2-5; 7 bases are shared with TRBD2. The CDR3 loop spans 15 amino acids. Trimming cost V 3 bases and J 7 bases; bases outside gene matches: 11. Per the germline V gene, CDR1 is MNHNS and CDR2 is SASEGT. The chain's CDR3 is CASSDGLPPGGTQYF. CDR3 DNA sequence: TGTGCCAGCAGTGACGGATTGCCCCCGGGGGGGACCCAGTACTTC.

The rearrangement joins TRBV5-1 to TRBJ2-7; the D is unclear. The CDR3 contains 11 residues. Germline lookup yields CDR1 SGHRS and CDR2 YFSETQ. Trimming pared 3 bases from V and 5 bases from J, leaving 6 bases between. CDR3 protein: CASSSLHEQYF. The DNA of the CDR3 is TGCGCCAGCAGCTCCCTCCACGAGCAGTACTTC.

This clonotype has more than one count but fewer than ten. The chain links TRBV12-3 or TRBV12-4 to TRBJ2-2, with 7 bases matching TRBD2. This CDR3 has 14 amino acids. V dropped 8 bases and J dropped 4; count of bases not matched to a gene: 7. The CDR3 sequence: CASRGAGPTGELFF. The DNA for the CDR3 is TGTGCCAGCCGGGGAGCGGGACCCACCGGGGAGCTGTTTTTT.

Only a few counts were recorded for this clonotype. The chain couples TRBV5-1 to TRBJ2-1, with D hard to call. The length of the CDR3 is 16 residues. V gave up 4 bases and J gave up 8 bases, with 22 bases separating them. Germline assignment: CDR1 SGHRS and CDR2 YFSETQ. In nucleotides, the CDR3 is TGCGCCAGCAGCCCCGGGCCGAAGGTTCTCCTCCATGAGCAGTTCTTC. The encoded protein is CASSPGPKVLLHEQFF.

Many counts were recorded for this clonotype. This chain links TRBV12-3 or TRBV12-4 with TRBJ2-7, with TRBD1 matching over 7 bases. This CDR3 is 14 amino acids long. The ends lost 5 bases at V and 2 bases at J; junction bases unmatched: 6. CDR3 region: CASSQGTAAYEQYF. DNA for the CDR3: TGTGCCAGCAGTCAAGGGACAGCCGCCTACGAGCAGTACTTC.

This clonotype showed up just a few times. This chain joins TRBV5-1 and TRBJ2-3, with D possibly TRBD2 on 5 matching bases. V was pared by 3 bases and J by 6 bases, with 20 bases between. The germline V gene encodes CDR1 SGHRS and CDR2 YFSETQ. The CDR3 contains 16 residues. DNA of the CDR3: TGCGCCAGCAGCTGGGGTGGTCTCGGGGTGTCTGATACGCAGTATTTT. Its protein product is CASSWGGLGVSDTQYF. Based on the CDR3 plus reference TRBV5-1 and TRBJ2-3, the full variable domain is KAGVTQTPRYLIKTRGQQVTLSCSPISGHRSVSWYQQTPGQGLQFLFEYFSETQRNKGNFPGRFSGRQFSNSRSEMNVSTLELGDSALYLCASSWGGLGVSDTQYFGPGTRLTVL.